This paragraph covers one T cell receptor (beta chain) sequence. Its specific antigen is unknown. No quality values exist for individual bases; no much larger clone is one base distant. This sample is drawn from a study of Tregs in tolerant kidney transplant recipients (dated by TCRdb to about 2019). A note on the overall study: The study applied TCRbeta sequencing to find donor-specific regulatory T cells before combined kidney and bone marrow transplantation and then followed those same cells after transplant. TCRbeta repertoire sequencing was used in a few healthy controls to compare several methods for expanding Tregs specific for an allogeneic donor.

Reading the germline V gene (reference sequence) gives CDR1 SGHNT and CDR2 YYREEE. The CDR3, cysteine through phenylalanine, is 16 amino acids long. The entry retains the CDR3 DNA only, 48 bases that are in frame from base 1. Here V drops 4 bases and J drops 5 bases, and the junction holds 10 bases not matched to any gene. Paper-wide results and their limitations: Expanding Tregs with activated donor B cells appeared to identify the most biologically relevant and donor-specific TCRbeta repertoire. Biological reproducibility was not examined directly, but technical replication error appeared to be minimal. The study was limited by small patient numbers, and the findings need validation in larger populations and under other immunosuppression protocols.

Unstimulated Tregs (CD4+CD25+CD127-), CD4+ non-Tregs (CD4+CD25-), CD4 and CD8 cells were FACS-sorted from thawed PBMCs. Healthy control blood was obtained either as purchased buffy coats or from healthy volunteers. Healthy control blood was separated into PBMCs by Ficoll density gradient and cryopreserved, and patient PBMCs were collected both before and after transplant. Genomic DNA was extracted from sorted cells with the QIAGEN DNeasy Blood and Tissue Kit for TCRbeta CDR3 sequencing. High-throughput TCRbeta CDR3 sequencing was carried out commercially through immunoSEQ, with PCR amplification with bias correction and internal controls included. Per the original workflow: A unique productive TCRbeta sequence was defined by the CDR3 nucleotide sequence when primers matched, and otherwise by the CDR3 amino acid sequence together with the Vbeta and Jbeta genes. To correct for sorting error, sequences found in more than one sorted population at a frequency ratio of 2:1 or less were discarded, and the remaining shared sequences were assigned to the population with the higher frequency. A sequence was defined as donor-reactive if the sequence was expanded at least 5-fold in CFSE-low cells compared with unstimulated cells and had a frequency of at least 0.01% in CFSE-low cells. Repertoire divergence was quantified by Jensen-Shannon divergence calculated from the top 100 TCRbeta sequences ranked by frequency. For samples with multiple sequencing runs, sorting error was corrected in each run separately before the runs were combined. TCRdb limited this immuneACCESS table to in-frame rearrangements with V and J called. A share of clones is missing; checked studies link under half to unresolved V genes, and the rest is unexplained. Clone size and V and J calls were adopted from that table, with D and trimming inferred from the DNA. Counted in this sample were 200,000 to 300,000 clones; about 80% of them appeared once. The top ten clonotypes cover approximately 0.69% of the sample.

The sequence was obtained from a human donor in good health. The sequence links TRBV5-4 to TRBJ2-5, and 11 bases in between align with TRBD2. Sequencing was done on a sample of CD4+ T cells from blood. The DNA reads TGTGCCAGCAGCCCTCGTAGCGGGGGGGCGAGGGAGACCCAGTACTTC. The resulting protein is CASSPRSGGARETQYF.